Described below is a single T cell receptor beta chain sequence and its context. Its antigen is unknown. The source of the sample is a study of T cell responses to AZD1222 COVID-19 vaccine. For the study at large: Second-dose timings of about 4 or about 12 weeks were pooled. Study findings and constraints: Among the donors, most were white British and more were female, and clonal diversity was possibly underestimated. The breadth and depth of Spike-specific TCRs increased once two AZD1222 doses had been given.

The length of the CDR3 is 16 residues. Unmatched junction bases numbered 14, after V lost 8 bases and J lost 5 bases. CDR1 and CDR2 (germline): SGHVS, FNYEAQ. Here immunoSEQ multiplex PCR was the method, and the copy in TCRdb shows in-frame clones only, minus some. The sample has about 150,000 clones, 90% seen once; the top ten hold roughly 1.9%. The chain couples TRBV7-6 to TRBJ1-1; 10 nucleotides align to TRBD1. The receptor comes from an adult in good health. Sequences were derived from peripheral blood, sampled on day 0 of AZD1222 vaccination. The CDR3 coding sequence is TGTGCCAGCTCACAAACCACCGGGACAGGGGTAACTGAAGCTTTCTTT. Translating gives CASSQTTGTGVTEAFF.